This TCR beta chain was identified in a study of shared clonotypes between healthy human individuals. On this clone: Its cognate antigen is unknown. Other nucleotide sequences in the sample specify the same CDR3.

The V end was cut by 0 bases, the J end by 2 bases, with 5 bases between. CDR3 size: 13 residues. Germline V gives CDR1 GTSNPN, CDR2 SVGIG (reference sequence). Study-level results: Across a handful of donors, naive CD4 shared around 5.3%, naive CD8 3% to 3.5%, memory CD4 roughly 2.1%, memory CD8 0.35% to 0.5%. Lower generation probabilities were found for non-shared clonotypes than for those shared by all four donors. On the whole, naive subsets had larger estimated richness than memory subsets had.

Terminally differentiated effector memory CD45RA+ cells were left out of the naive CD8 fraction, which was CD45RO-negative and positively selected for CCR7. Replicate PCRs run on sorted subsets employed approximately 0.2 ug DNA, approximately 30,000 T cell genomes. The data were produced by immunoSEQ multiplex PCR, yet TCRdb's version contains in-frame clones alone and is incomplete. The profile covers around 2,000,000 clones, with about 93% appearing a single time and around 1.7% taken by the ten largest. This chain joins TRBV30 and TRBJ1-5, with D possibly TRBD1 on 5 matching bases. Sequencing was performed on naive CD8+ T cells from PBMCs. The TCR sequence derives from a man aged 18 to 30 in good health. Some clones in this sample may be carry-over from other donors' samples. The CDR3 DNA reads as TGTGCCTGGAGTGTAGGGGGCAATCAGCCCCAGCATTTT. Translating it yields CAWSVGGNQPQHF.